This T cell receptor beta chain was retrieved from a study of blood T cells in healthy people across ages. The study's findings and limits: Without sorted subsets, naive and antigen-experienced compartments could not be conclusively compared. Naive CD4+ cells and diversity were both higher in long-lived donors than in aged donors.

A second PCR of 7 to 11 cycles used a sample-barcoded 5' primer and a J-beta primer mix. A template-switch adaptor with 12 random nucleotides tagged each cDNA molecule. TCRdb analysed the 5' RACE reads with MiXCR anew, one entry per CDR3 protein. Of 800,000 to 1,300,000 distinct CDR3 sequences listed, roughly a quarter are singletons. A few counts support this clonotype. Its antigen is not known. Deletions cut 2 bases from V and 5 bases from J, with 12 bases between. The CDR3 contains 14 residues. In addition, the sample was reused for a study of T cells of mothers and their children.

V is TRBV12-3 or TRBV12-4 and J is TRBJ2-5; possibly TRBD2 for D (6 bases). The specimen was blood. This TCR was recovered from a girl aged 2-9 years in good health. The CDR3 DNA reads TGTGCCAGCAGTTTAACTGGGACTCTCGAGACCCAGTACTTC. It translates to CASSLTGTLETQYF.